This TCR beta chain originates from a study of Ad26.COV2.S vaccination and SARS-CoV-2 variants. Clones were sequenced by immunoSEQ multiplex PCR, and TCRdb holds only the in-frame ones, with some missing. Among approximately 500,000 clones listed, roughly 85% were seen once. There are 15 residues in the CDR3. V lost 8 bases and J 5 bases, leaving 19 bases between the germline ends. The V gene's germline CDR1 is MNHEY and CDR2 SVGAGI. As for treatment: 15 to 20 received Ad26.COV2.S at low or high dose, single or two shots; about 5 received placebo; per-sample allocation not given. Specimen acquisition occurred on day 63 following the initial vaccine or placebo injection.

This sample comprised peripheral blood, obtained in a trial of Ad26.COV2.S vaccine versus placebo. The TCR sequence derives from a person aged 18-60 years who received the Ad26.COV2.S COVID-19 vaccine or a placebo. This chain uses TRBV6-5 with TRBJ1-5; D possibly corresponds to TRBD1 (6 bases). The chain's CDR3 is CASRPGTTGDQPQHF. In nucleotides, the CDR3 is TGTGCCAGCCGACCCGGGACAACGGGCGATCAGCCCCAGCATTTT.